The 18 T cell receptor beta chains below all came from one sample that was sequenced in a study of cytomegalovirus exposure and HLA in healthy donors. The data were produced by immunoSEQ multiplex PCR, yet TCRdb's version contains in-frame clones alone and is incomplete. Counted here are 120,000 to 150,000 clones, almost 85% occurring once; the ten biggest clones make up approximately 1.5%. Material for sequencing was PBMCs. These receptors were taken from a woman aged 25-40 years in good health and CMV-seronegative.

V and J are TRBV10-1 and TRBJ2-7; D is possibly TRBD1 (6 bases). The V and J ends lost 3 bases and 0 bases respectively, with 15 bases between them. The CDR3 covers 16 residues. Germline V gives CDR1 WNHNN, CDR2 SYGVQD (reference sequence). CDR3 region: CASSDNDRPNSYEQYF. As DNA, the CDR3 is TGCGCCAGCAGTGATAATGACAGGCCGAACTCCTACGAGCAGTACTTC.

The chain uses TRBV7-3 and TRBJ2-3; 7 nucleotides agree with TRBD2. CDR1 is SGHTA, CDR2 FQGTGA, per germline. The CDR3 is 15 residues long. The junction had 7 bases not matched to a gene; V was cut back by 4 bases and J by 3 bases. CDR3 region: CASSSRLAVTDTQYF. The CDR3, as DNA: TGTGCCAGCAGCTCCCGACTAGCAGTAACAGATACGCAGTATTTT. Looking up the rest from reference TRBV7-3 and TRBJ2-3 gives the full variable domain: GAGVSQTPSNKVTEKGKYVELRCDPISGHTALYWYRQSLGQGPEFLIYFQGTGAADDSGLPNDRFFAVRPEGSVSTLKIQRTERGDSAVYLCASSSRLAVTDTQYFGPGTRLTVL.

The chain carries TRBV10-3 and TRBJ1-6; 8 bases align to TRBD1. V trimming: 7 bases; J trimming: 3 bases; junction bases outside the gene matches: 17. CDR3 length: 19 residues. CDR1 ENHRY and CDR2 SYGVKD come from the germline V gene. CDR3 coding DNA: TGTGCCATCAAATTTGAAGAGGAATACGGACAGGGCTATAATTCACCCCTCCACTTT. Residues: CAIKFEEEYGQGYNSPLHF.

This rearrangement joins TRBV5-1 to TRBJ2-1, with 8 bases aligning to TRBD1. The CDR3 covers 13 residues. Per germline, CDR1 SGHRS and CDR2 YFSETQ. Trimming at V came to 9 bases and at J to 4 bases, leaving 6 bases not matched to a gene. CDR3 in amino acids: CATSGGSYNEQFF. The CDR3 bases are TGCGCCACCTCAGGGGGCTCGTACAATGAGCAGTTCTTC.

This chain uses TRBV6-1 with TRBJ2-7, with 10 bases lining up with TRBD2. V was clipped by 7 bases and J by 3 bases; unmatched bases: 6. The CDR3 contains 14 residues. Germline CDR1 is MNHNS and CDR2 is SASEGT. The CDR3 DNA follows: TGTGCCAGCAACCTTAGCGGGGGGATCTACGAGCAGTACTTC. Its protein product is CASNLSGGIYEQYF.

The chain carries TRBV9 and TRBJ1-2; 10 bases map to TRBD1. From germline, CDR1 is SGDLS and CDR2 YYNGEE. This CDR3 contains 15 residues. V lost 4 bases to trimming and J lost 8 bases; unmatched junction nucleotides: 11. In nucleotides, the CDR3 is TGTGCCAGCAGCCAGCGGATAGGACAGGGGGAAGGCTACACCTTC. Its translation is CASSQRIGQGEGYTF.

CDR3 amino acids: CASSQVDVGRGLKGNTEAFF. As DNA, the CDR3 is TGCGCCAGCAGCCAAGTGGACGTGGGCAGGGGGCTTAAAGGAAACACTGAAGCTTTCTTT. V gene TRBV4-3 combines with J gene TRBJ1-1; TRBD1 matches 8 bases. The CDR3 has 20 residues. The trim removed 1 base at V and 2 bases at J, leaving 18 bases unmatched. The V gene's germline CDR1 is LGHNA and CDR2 YSLEER.

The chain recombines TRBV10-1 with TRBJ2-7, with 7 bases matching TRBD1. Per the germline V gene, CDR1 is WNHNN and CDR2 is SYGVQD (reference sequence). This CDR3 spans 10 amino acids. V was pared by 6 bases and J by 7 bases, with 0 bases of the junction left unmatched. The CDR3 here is CASRQGEQYF. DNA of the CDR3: TGCGCCAGCAGACAGGGGGAGCAGTACTTC.

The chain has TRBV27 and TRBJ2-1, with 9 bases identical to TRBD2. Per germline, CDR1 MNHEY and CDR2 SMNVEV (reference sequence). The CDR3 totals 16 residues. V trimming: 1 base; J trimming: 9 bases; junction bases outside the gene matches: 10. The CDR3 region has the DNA TGTGCCAGCAGTTTATTGTTGGCGGGGGGGCTTAGTGAGCAGTTCTTC. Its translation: CASSLLLAGGLSEQFF.

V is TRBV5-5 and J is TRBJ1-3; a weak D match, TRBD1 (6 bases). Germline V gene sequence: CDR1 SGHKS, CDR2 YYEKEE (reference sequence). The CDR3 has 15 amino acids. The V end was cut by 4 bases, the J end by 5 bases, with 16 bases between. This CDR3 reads CASSVSGAGRNTIYF. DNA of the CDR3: TGTGCCAGCAGCGTCTCAGGGGCCGGGAGAAACACCATATATTTT.

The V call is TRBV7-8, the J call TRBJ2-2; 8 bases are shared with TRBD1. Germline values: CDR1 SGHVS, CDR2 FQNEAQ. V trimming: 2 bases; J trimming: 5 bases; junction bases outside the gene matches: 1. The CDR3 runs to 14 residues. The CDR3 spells CASSLQGATGELFF. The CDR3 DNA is TGTGCCAGCAGCTTACAGGGGGCAACCGGGGAGCTGTTTTTT.

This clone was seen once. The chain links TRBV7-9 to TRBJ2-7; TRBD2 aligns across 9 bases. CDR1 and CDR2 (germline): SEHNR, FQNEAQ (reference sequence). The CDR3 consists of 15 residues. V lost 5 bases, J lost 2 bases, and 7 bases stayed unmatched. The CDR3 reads CASSPQAGGPYEQYF. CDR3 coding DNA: TGTGCCAGCAGCCCCCAAGCGGGGGGACCCTACGAGCAGTACTTC.

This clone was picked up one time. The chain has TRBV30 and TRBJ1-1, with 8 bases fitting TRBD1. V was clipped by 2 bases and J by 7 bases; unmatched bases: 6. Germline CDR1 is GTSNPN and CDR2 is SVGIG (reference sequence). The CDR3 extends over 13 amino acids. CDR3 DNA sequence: TGTGCCTGGAGTCTGACAGGGGTAGGTGAAGCTTTCTTT. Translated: CAWSLTGVGEAFF.

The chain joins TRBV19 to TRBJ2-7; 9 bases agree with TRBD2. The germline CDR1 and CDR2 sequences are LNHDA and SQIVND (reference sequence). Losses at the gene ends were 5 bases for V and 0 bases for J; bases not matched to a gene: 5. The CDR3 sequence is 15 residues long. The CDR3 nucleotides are TGTGCCAGTAGTGACCAGCGGGGGGACTCCTACGAGCAGTACTTC. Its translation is CASSDQRGDSYEQYF.

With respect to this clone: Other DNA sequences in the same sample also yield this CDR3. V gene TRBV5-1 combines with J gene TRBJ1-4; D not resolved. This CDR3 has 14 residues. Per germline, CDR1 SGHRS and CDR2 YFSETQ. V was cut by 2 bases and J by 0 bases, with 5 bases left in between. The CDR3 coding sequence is TGCGCCAGCAGCTTTGGAGCAACTAATGAAAAACTGTTTTTT. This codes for CASSFGATNEKLFF. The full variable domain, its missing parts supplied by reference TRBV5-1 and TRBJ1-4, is KAGVTQTPRYLIKTRGQQVTLSCSPISGHRSVSWYQQTPGQGLQFLFEYFSETQRNKGNFPGRFSGRQFSNSRSEMNVSTLELGDSALYLCASSFGATNEKLFFGSGTQLSVL.

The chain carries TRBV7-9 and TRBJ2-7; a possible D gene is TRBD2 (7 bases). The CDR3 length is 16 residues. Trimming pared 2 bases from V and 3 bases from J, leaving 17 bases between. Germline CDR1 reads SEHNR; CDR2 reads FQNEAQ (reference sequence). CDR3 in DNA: TGTGCCAGCAGCTTATGGGGGGGGGCAGCAAACTACGAGCAGTACTTC. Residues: CASSLWGGAANYEQYF.

CDR3 nucleotides: TGTGCCAGCAGTGAAGCGCTTCTGGGAGGGGAGCAGTACTTC. Encoded protein: CASSEALLGGEQYF. The chain joins TRBV2 to TRBJ2-7; 7 bases fit TRBD2. The CDR3 is 14 residues long. Germline loops: CDR1 SNHLY, CDR2 FYNNEI. V gave up 0 bases and J gave up 7 bases; unmatched junction bases: 6.

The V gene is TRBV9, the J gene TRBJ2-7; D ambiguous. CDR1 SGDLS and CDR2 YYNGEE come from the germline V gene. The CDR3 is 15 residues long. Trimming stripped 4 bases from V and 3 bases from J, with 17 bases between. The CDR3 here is CASSPGGDPVYEQYF. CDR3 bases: TGTGCCAGCAGCCCCGGCGGTGACCCCGTCTACGAGCAGTACTTC. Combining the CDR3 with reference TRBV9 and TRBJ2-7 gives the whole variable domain DSGVTQTPKHLITATGQRVTLRCSPRSGDLSVYWYQQSLDQGLQFLIQYYNGEERAKGNILERFSAQQFPDLHSELNLSSLELGDSALYFCASSPGGDPVYEQYFGPGTRLTVT.